The clone carrying this T cell receptor beta chain was seen just once. The V end lost 2 bases, the J end lost 4 bases, and 6 bases lay between the germline ends. The length of the CDR3 is 13 residues. Germline V lookup: CDR1 SGHTA, CDR2 FQGTGA. This sample stems from a study of OX40 agonist ivuxolimab in advanced cancers. Study overall: Mean age approximately 66 years, range roughly 20 to 85; approximately 80% male. The eligibility criteria allowed prior anti-PD-1, anti-PD-L1 or anti-CTLA-4 therapy, and roughly 39% had some.

Generated by immunoSEQ multiplex PCR, the TCRdb table keeps only in-frame clones and is missing some. The sample has roughly 60,000 clones, roughly 89% seen once; the top ten hold about 0.62%. This receptor was obtained from an adult with an advanced solid tumor such as melanoma, head and neck, liver or kidney cancer. This specimen consisted of CD4+ or CD8+ T cells sorted from blood, obtained in a trial of the OX40 agonist ivuxolimab. The chain joins TRBV7-3 to TRBJ1-3; D may be TRBD1 (6 bases). The CDR3 loop is CASSLGQGNTIYF. The CDR3, as DNA: TGTGCCAGCAGCTTAGGACAGGGAAACACCATATATTTT.